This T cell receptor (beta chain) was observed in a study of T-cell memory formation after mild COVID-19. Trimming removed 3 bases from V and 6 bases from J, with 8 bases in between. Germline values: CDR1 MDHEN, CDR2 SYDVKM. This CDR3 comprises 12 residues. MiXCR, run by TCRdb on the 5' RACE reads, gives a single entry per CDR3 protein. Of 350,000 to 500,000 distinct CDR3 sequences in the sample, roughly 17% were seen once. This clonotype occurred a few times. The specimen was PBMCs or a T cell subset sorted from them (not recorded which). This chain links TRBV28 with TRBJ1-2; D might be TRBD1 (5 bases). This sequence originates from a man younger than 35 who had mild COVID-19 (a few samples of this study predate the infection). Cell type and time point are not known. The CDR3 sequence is CASSLGGNGYTF. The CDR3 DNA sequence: TGTGCCAGCAGTTTGGGGGGAAATGGCTACACCTTC.